This TCR beta chain was observed in a study of CD8 T cells in ankylosing spondylitis. Findings and caveats of the study: Ankylosing spondylitis blood seemed to carry a telltale TCR beta motif made of eight or nine highly homologous variants. Reports say disease-linked clones showed up significantly more in matched ankylosing spondylitis synovial fluid. A CD8+ phenotype characterized the disease-linked clones, which were relatively rare in peripheral blood.

This clonotype was picked up many times. The antigen remains unidentified. In TCRdb, the 5' RACE reads were re-called with MiXCR into one record per CDR3 protein. The repertoire holds around 91,000 distinct CDR3 sequences, with roughly 10% as singletons. The germline V gene has CDR1 DFQATT and CDR2 SNEGSKA (reference sequence). CDR3 length equals 13 residues. Trimming left V 0 bases short and J 8 bases short, with 11 bases between. The rearrangement links TRBV20-1 to TRBJ2-1, with TRBD2 as a possible D gene (6 bases). The sequence was collected from a male donor with ankylosing spondylitis. Sequencing was done on a sample of blood, either unsorted or a sorted T cell fraction (not recorded which). The CDR3 sequence: CSARDTTSYEQFF. The CDR3 coding sequence is TGCAGTGCTAGAGATACGACTAGTTATGAGCAGTTCTTC.